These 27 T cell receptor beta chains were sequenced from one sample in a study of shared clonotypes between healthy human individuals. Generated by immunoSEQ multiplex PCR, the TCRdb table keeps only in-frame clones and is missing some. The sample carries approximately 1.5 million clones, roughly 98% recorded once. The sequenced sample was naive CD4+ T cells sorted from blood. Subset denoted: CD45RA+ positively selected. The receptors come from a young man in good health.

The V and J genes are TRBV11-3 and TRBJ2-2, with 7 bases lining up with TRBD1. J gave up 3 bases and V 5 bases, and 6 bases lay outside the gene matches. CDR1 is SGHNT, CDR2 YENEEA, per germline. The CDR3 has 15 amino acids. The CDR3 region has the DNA TGTGCCAGCAGCCCCGGGACAGTTCACACCGGGGAGCTGTTTTTT. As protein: CASSPGTVHTGELFF. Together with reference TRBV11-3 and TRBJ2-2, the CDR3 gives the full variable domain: EAGVVQSPRYKIIEKKQPVAFWCNPISGHNTLYWYLQNLGQGPELLIRYENEEAVDDSQLPKDRFSAERLKGVDSTLKIQPAELGDSAVYLCASSPGTVHTGELFFGEGSRLTVL.

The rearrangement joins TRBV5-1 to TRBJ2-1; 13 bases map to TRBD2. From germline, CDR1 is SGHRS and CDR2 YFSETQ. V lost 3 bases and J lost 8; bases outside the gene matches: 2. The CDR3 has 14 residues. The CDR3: CASSWTSGGYEQFF. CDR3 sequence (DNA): TGCGCCAGCAGCTGGACTAGCGGGGGCTATGAGCAGTTCTTC.

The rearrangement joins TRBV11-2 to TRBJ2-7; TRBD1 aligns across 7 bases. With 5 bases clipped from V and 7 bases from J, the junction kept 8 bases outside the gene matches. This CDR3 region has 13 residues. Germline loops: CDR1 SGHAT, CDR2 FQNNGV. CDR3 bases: TGTGCCAGCAGCCAGGACAGGACTCTGGAGCAGTACTTC. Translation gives CASSQDRTLEQYF.

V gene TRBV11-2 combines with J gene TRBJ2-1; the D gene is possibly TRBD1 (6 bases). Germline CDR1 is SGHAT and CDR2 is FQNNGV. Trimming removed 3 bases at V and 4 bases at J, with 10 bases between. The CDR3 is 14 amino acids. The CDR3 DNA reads TGTGCCAGCAGCTTGGGACACCGATACAATGAGCAGTTCTTC. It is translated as CASSLGHRYNEQFF. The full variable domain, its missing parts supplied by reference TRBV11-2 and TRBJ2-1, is EAGVAQSPRYKIIEKRQSVAFWCNPISGHATLYWYQQILGQGPKLLIQFQNNGVVDDSQLPKDRFSAERLKGVDSTLKIQPAKLEDSAVYLCASSLGHRYNEQFFGPGTRLTVL.

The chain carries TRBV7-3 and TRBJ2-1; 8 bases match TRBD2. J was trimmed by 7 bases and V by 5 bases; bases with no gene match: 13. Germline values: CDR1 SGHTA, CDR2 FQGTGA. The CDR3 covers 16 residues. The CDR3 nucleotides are TGTGCCAGCAGCCCGGGGAGCGGGAGATCTGGAAATGAGCAGTTCTTC. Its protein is CASSPGSGRSGNEQFF.

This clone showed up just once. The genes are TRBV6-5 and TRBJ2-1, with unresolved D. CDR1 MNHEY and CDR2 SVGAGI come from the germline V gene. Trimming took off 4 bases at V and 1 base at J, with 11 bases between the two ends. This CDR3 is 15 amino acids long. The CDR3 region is CASSSRASSYNEQFF. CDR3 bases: TGTGCCAGCAGTTCCCGAGCTAGTTCCTACAATGAGCAGTTCTTC.

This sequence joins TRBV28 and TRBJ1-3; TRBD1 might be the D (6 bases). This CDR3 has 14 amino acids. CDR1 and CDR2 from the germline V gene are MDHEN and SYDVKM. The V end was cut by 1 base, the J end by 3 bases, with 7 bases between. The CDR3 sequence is CASSLFRGGNTIYF. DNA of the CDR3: TGTGCCAGCAGTTTATTCAGGGGTGGAAACACCATATATTTT.

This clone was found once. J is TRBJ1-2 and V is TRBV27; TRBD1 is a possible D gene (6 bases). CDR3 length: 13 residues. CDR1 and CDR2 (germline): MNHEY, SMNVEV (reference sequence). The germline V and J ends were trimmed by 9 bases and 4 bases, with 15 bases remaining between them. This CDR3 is CASWNRASYGYTF. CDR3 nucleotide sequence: TGTGCCAGTTGGAACAGGGCGAGCTATGGCTACACCTTC.

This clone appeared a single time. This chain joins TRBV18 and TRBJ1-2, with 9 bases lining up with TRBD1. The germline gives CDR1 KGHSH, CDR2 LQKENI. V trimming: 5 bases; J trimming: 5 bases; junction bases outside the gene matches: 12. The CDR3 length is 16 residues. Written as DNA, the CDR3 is TGTGCCAGCTCAGACCAGGGTATCGGACAGGGGTATGGCTACACCTTC. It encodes CASSDQGIGQGYGYTF.

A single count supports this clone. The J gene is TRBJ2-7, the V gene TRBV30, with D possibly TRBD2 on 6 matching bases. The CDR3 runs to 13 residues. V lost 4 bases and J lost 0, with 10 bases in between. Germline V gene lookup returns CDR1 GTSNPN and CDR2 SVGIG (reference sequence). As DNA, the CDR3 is TGTGCCTGGAATTGGGACTTCTCCTACGAGCAGTACTTC. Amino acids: CAWNWDFSYEQYF.

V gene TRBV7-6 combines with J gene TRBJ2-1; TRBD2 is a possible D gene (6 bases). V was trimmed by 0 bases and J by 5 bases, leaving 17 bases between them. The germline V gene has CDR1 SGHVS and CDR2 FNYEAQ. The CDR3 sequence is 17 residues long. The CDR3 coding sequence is TGTGCCAGCAGCTTAGCGCCGGGACTTCGTGTAAACAATGAGCAGTTCTTC. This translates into CASSLAPGLRVNNEQFF.

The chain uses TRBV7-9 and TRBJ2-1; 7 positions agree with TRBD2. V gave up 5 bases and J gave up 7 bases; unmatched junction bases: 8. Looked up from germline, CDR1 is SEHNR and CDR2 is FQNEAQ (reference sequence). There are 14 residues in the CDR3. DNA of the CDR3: TGTGCCAGCAGCGAAAGCGGGGCGTGGAATGAGCAGTTCTTC. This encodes CASSESGAWNEQFF.

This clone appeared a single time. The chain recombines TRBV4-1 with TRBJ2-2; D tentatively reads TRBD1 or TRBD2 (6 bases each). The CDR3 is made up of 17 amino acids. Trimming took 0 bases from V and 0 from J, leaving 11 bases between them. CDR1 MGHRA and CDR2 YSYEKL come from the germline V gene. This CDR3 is CASSQDDGGANTGELFF. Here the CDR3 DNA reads TGCGCCAGCAGCCAAGACGACGGGGGCGCGAACACCGGGGAGCTGTTTTTT.

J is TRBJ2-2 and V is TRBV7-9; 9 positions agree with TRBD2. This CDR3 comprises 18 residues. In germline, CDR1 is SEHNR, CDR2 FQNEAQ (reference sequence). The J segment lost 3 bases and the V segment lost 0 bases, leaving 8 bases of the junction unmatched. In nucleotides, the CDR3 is TGTGCCAGCAGCTTAGCGCAGATTAGCGGGAGACACACCGGGGAGCTGTTTTTT. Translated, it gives CASSLAQISGRHTGELFF.

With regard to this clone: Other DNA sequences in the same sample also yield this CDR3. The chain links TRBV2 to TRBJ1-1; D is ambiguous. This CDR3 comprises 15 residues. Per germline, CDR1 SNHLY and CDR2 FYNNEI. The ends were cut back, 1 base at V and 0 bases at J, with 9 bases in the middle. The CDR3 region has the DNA TGTGCCAGCAGTGAAGTTCGGGTCCTGAACACTGAAGCTTTCTTT. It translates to CASSEVRVLNTEAFF.

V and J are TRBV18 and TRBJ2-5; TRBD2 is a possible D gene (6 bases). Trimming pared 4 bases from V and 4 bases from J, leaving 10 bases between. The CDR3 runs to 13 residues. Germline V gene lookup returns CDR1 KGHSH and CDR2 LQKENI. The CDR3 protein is CASSLKGGETQYF. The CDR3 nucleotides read TGTGCCAGCTCACTGAAGGGAGGAGAGACCCAGTACTTC.

The CDR3 DNA reads as TGCAGTGCCAAACTAATTTACGAGCAGTACTTC. Translating it yields CSAKLIYEQYF. The J gene is TRBJ2-7, the V gene TRBV20-1; D gene uncertain. Trimming cost V 6 bases and J 4 bases, with 10 bases left between them. The CDR3 extends over 11 amino acids. Germline V lookup: CDR1 DFQATT, CDR2 SNEGSKA (reference sequence).

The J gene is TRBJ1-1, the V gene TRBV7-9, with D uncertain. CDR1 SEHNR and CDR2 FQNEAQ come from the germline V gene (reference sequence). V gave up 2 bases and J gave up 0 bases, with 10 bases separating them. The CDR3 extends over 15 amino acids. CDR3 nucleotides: TGTGCCAGCAGCTTACCGGCAGGTATGAACACTGAAGCTTTCTTT. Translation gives CASSLPAGMNTEAFF. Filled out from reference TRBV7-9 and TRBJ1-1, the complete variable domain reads DTGVSQNPRHKITKRGQNVTFRCDPISEHNRLYWYRQTLGQGPEFLTYFQNEAQLEKSRLLSDRFSAERPKGSFSTLEIQRTEQGDSAMYLCASSLPAGMNTEAFFGQGTRLTVV.

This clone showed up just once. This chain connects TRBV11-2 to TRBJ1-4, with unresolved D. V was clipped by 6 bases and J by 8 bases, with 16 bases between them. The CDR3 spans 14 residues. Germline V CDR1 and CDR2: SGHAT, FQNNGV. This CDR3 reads CASRQDIDKEKLFF. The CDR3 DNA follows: TGTGCCAGCAGGCAAGATATCGATAAGGAAAAACTGTTTTTT.

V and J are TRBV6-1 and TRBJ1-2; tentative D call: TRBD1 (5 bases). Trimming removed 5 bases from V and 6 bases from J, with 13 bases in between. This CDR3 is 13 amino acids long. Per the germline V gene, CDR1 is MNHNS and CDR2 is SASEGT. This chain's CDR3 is CASSRDLGDGYTF. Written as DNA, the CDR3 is TGTGCCAGCAGTAGGGACCTCGGTGATGGCTACACCTTC.

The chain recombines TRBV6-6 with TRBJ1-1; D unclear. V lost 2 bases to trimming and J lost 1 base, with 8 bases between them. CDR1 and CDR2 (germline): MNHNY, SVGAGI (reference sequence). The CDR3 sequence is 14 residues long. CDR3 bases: TGTGCCAGCAGTTACACCGGGAGGAACACTGAAGCTTTCTTT. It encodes CASSYTGRNTEAFF.

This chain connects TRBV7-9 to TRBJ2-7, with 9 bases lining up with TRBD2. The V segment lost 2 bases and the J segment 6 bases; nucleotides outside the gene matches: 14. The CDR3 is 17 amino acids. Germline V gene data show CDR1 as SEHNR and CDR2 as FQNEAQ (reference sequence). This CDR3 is CASSLSWPPSGTGEQYF. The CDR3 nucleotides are TGTGCCAGCAGCTTATCATGGCCTCCTAGCGGGACGGGCGAGCAGTACTTC.

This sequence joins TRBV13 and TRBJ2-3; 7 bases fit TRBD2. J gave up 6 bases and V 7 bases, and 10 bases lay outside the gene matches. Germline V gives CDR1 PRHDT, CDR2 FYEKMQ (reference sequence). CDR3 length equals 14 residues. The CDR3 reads CASKTMAGVDTQYF. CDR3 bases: TGTGCCAGCAAAACTATGGCGGGAGTGGATACGCAGTATTTT.

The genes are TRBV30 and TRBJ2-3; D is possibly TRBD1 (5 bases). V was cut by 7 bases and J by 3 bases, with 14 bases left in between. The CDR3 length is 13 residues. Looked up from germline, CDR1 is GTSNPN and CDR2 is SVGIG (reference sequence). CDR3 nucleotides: TGTGCCTACACAGGAGTGGCAACAGATACGCAGTATTTT. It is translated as CAYTGVATDTQYF.

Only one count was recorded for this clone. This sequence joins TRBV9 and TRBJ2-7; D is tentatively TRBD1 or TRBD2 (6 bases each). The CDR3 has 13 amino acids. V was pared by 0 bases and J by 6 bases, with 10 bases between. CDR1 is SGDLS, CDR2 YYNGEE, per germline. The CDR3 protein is CASSVAPGAEQYF. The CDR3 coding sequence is TGTGCCAGCAGCGTAGCTCCGGGGGCCGAGCAGTACTTC.

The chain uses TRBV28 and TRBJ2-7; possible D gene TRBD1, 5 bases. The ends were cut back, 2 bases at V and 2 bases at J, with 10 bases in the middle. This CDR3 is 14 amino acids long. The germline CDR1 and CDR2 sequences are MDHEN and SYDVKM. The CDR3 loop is CASSLMGRTYEQYF. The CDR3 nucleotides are TGTGCCAGCAGTTTAATGGGGCGGACCTACGAGCAGTACTTC.

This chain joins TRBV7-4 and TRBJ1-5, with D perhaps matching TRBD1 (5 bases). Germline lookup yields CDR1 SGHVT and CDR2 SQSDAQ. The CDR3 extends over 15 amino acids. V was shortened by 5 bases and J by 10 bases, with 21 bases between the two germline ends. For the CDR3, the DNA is TGTGCCAGCAGCCTGGGGGTAGGGAGGCTTCAACCCCAGCATTTT. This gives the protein CASSLGVGRLQPQHF. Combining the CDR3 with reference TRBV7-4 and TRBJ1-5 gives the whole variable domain GAGVSQSPRYKVAKRGRDVALRCDSISGHVTLYWYRQTLGQGSEVLTYSQSDAQRDKSGRPSGRFSAERPERSVSTLKIQRTEQGDSAVYLCASSLGVGRLQPQHFGDGTRLSIL.